These T cell receptor beta chains were read from a single sample in a study of cytomegalovirus exposure and HLA in healthy donors. Repertoires were generated with immunoSEQ multiplex PCR, while TCRdb's copy carries only in-frame clones and drops some. In the table there are 35,000 to 55,000 clones, 60% to 80% of which are singletons. Sequencing was carried out using PBMCs. These receptors all stem from a man aged 25-40 years in good health and CMV-seronegative. CDR3s include the opening cysteine and the closing phenylalanine or tryptophan. D genes are given only for firm matches. The size field is filled for only some rows; it gives once, few, many or a size class.

CDR3nt,CDR3aa,v_gene,d_gene,j_gene,abundance
TGTGCCAGCAGGAGTCAGGGGGCGAGCAATCAGCCCCAGCATTTT,CASRSQGASNQPQHF,TRBV28,TRBD1,TRBJ1-5,.
TGCGCCAGCAGCCAAGGACAGGGGGCGGCACGTGAGGAAAAACTGTTTTTT,CASSQGQGAAREEKLFF,TRBV4-3,TRBD1,TRBJ1-4,few
TGTGCCAGCAGCTTAGGGGACAGGGGCCTCTATGGCTACACCTTC,CASSLGDRGLYGYTF,TRBV13,TRBD1,TRBJ1-2,.
TGCGCCAGCAGCGAGCGGGAGGGTGGGTACGAGCAGTACTTC,CASSEREGGYEQYF,TRBV5-1,TRBD2,TRBJ2-7,few
TGCGCCAGCAGCCAAGTTCGGGGGAAGTATGGCTACACCTTC,CASSQVRGKYGYTF,TRBV4-3,.,TRBJ1-2,.
TGTGCCAGCAGACCGCCGGGACTGAGCTCCTACGAGCAGTACTTC,CASRPPGLSSYEQYF,TRBV28,.,TRBJ2-7,.
TGTGCCAGTAGTTTAGGGCCGGGACTGAGCACAGATACGCAGTATTTT,CASSLGPGLSTDTQYF,TRBV19,.,TRBJ2-3,.
TGTGCCAGCAGTGTCCGGGGGTTCGGTGGAAACACCATATATTTT,CASSVRGFGGNTIYF,TRBV2,.,TRBJ1-3,.
TGTGCCAGCAGCTCTCAGGCGGGACTAAACACCGGGGAGCTGTTTTTT,CASSSQAGLNTGELFF,TRBV7-2,TRBD2,TRBJ2-2,.
TGCGCCAGCAGCCTCGACAGGGGGCGGTGGACAGATACGCAGTATTTT,CASSLDRGRWTDTQYF,TRBV4-3,TRBD1,TRBJ2-3,once
TGTGCCAGCAGCCCCAAGCGGGGGTGGGAAAAACTGTTTTTT,CASSPKRGWEKLFF,TRBV7-2,.,TRBJ1-4,few
TGTGCCAGCAGCGAACAGGGGCGGGAGCAGTACTTC,CASSEQGREQYF,TRBV7-9,TRBD1,TRBJ2-7,once
TGTGCCAGCAGTCTAGGACAGGGAATAGATGGCTACACCTTC,CASSLGQGIDGYTF,TRBV28,TRBD1,TRBJ1-2,.
TGCGCCAGCAGCTTGGTAGAGGGGGCCGTCGGGGAGCTGTTTTTT,CASSLVEGAVGELFF,TRBV5-1,TRBD1,TRBJ2-2,.
TGTGCCAGCAGCACAGGATCTGGAAACACCATATATTTT,CASSTGSGNTIYF,TRBV7-2,.,TRBJ1-3,few
TGTGCCAGCAGACCCCGGGACATCTACAATGAGCAGTTCTTC,CASRPRDIYNEQFF,TRBV28,.,TRBJ2-1,.
TGCGCCAGCAGCCAAGACTCGGATCAGCCCCAGCATTTT,CASSQDSDQPQHF,TRBV4-1,.,TRBJ1-5,.
TGTGCCACCAGCAGAGATCTGTCGAGTCGGACGCAGTATTTT,CATSRDLSSRTQYF,TRBV15,.,TRBJ2-3,.
TGTGCCAGCAGCTACGGGAGGACTTATGGCTACACCTTC,CASSYGRTYGYTF,TRBV5-6,.,TRBJ1-2,.
TGTGCCAGCAGCCAGGGACAGTCTTTCCACGAGCAGTACTTC,CASSQGQSFHEQYF,TRBV27,TRBD1,TRBJ2-7,.
TGTGCCAGCAGCCCAAAGACTAGCGGGAGAGCAGATACGCAGTATTTT,CASSPKTSGRADTQYF,TRBV5-4,TRBD2,TRBJ2-3,.
TGCGCCAGCAGCTTGGGAGGACTAGGGGCTCAAGAGACCCAGTACTTC,CASSLGGLGAQETQYF,TRBV5-1,TRBD2,TRBJ2-5,.